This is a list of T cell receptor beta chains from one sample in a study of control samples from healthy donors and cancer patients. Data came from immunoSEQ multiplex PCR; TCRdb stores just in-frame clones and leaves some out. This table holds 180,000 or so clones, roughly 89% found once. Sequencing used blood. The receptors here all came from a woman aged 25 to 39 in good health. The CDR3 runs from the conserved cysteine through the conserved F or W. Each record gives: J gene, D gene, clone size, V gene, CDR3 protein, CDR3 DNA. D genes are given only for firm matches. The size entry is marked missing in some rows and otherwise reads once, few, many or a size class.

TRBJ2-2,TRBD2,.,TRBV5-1,CASSPGLAGVDGELFF,TGCGCCAGCAGCCCTGGACTAGCGGGAGTGGACGGGGAGCTGTTTTTT
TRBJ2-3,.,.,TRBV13,CASSLDADTQYF,TGTGCCAGCAGCTTAGACGCAGATACGCAGTATTTT
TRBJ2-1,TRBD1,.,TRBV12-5,CASGLGTGYNEQFF,TGTGCTAGTGGTTTGGGGACAGGGTACAATGAGCAGTTCTTC
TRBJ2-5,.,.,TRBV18,CASSPVQETQYF,TGTGCCAGCTCACCTGTCCAGGAGACCCAGTACTTC
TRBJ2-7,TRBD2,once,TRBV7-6,CASSLGSGGAYEQYF,TGTGCCAGCAGCTTAGGTAGCGGGGGGGCCTACGAGCAGTACTTC
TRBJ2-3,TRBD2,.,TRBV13,CASSQGTSGSSDTQYF,TGTGCCAGCAGCCAGGGGACTAGCGGGAGCTCAGATACGCAGTATTTT
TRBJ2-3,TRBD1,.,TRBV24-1,CATSDTGGVTDTQYF,TGTGCCACCAGTGATACAGGGGGTGTCACAGATACGCAGTATTTT
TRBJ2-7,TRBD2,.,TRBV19,CASSPRTSGNSYEQYF,TGTGCCAGTAGTCCCCGGACTAGCGGAAACTCCTACGAGCAGTACTTC
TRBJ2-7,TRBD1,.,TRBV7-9,CASSLAGTGGEQYF,TGTGCCAGCAGCTTAGCGGGGACAGGGGGCGAGCAGTACTTC
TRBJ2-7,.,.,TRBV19,CASMDSTYEQYF,TGTGCCAGTATGGACAGTACCTACGAGCAGTACTTC
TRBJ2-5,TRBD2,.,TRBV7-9,CASSSPTSGYQETQYF,TGTGCCAGCAGCTCCCCGACTAGCGGGTACCAAGAGACCCAGTACTTC
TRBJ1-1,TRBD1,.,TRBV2,CASTRQGYTEAFF,TGTGCCAGCACCCGACAGGGGTATACTGAAGCTTTCTTT
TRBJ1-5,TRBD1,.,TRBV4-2,CASSQVGTGDQPQHF,TGTGCCAGCAGCCAAGTCGGGACAGGGGATCAGCCCCAGCATTTT
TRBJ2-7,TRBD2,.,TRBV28,CASSRLAGGPGEQYF,TGTGCCAGCAGTCGACTAGCGGGAGGGCCGGGGGAGCAGTACTTC
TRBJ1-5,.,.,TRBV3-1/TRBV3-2,CASSQGGALNQPQHF,TGTGCCAGCAGCCAAGGGGGGGCGCTCAATCAGCCCCAGCATTTT
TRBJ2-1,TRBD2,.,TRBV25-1,CASSDSGRAYNEQFF,TGTGCCAGCAGTGATAGCGGGAGGGCCTACAATGAGCAGTTCTTC
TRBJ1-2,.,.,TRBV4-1,CASSQGAYGYTF,TGCGCCAGCAGCCAGGGGGCCTATGGCTACACCTTC
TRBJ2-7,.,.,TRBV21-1,CASSTPGLAGVNPTYEQYF,TGTGCCAGCAGCACGCCGGGACTAGCGGGAGTCAACCCCACCTACGAGCAGTACTTC
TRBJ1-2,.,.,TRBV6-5,CASRSGFERNYGYTF,TGTGCCAGCAGGTCAGGGTTCGAGAGGAACTATGGCTACACCTTC
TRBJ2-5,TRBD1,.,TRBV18,CASSTGNQETQYF,TGTGCCAGCTCGACAGGGAACCAAGAGACCCAGTACTTC
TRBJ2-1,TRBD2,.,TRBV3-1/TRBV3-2,CASSQLAGGSYNEQFF,TGTGCCAGCAGCCAACTAGCGGGGGGGTCCTACAATGAGCAGTTCTTC
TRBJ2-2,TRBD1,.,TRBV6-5,CASSPTGGFTGELFF,TGTGCCAGCAGTCCGACAGGGGGGTTTACCGGGGAGCTGTTTTTT
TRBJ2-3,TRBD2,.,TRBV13,CASSLSLAGGPDTQYF,TGTGCCAGCAGCTTAAGTCTAGCGGGGGGGCCAGATACGCAGTATTTT
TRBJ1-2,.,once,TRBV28,CATLQVSHGYTF,TGTGCCACCTTACAGGTTAGCCATGGCTACACCTTC
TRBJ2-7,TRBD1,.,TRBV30,CAWSPGGPYEQYF,TGTGCCTGGAGTCCAGGGGGCCCCTACGAGCAGTACTTC
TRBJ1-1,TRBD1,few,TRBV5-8,CASRWDRLNTEAFF,TGTGCCAGCAGATGGGACAGGCTGAACACTGAAGCTTTCTTT
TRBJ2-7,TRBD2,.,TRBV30,CAWSGLAGSYEQYF,TGTGCCTGGAGTGGATTAGCGGGCTCCTACGAGCAGTACTTC
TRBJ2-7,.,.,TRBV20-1,CSAREVGEQYF,TGCAGTGCTAGAGAGGTGGGCGAGCAGTACTTC
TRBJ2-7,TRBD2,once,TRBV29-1,CSALGVAGRSYEQYF,TGCAGCGCCCTGGGTGTAGCGGGAAGGTCCTACGAGCAGTACTTC
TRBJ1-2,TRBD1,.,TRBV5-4,CASSFGGQDGYTF,TGTGCCAGCAGCTTTGGGGGACAGGATGGCTACACCTTC
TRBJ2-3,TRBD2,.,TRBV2,CASRATSGGADTQYF,TGTGCCAGCAGGGCGACTAGCGGGGGAGCAGATACGCAGTATTTT
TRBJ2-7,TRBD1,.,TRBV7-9,CASSRQGGGYEQYF,TGTGCCAGCAGCCGACAGGGCGGTGGATACGAGCAGTACTTC
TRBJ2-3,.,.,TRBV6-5,CASSRGKDTQYF,TGTGCCAGCAGCCGGGGGAAAGATACGCAGTATTTT
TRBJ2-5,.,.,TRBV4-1,CASSQAGTVGETQYF,TGCGCCAGCAGCCAAGCAGGGACGGTAGGGGAGACCCAGTACTTC
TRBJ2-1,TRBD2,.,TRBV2,CASRGTSGINEQFF,TGTGCCAGCAGGGGGACTAGCGGGATCAATGAGCAGTTCTTC
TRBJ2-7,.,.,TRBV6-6,CASSYSRDYEQYF,TGTGCCAGCAGTTACTCGCGGGATTACGAGCAGTACTTC
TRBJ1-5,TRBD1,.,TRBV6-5,CASSWGTGGNQPQHF,TGTGCCAGCAGTTGGGGGACAGGGGGCAATCAGCCCCAGCATTTT
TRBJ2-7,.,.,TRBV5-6,CASSSLTRGRNEQYF,TGTGCCAGCAGCTCCCTGACCAGGGGCCGGAACGAGCAGTACTTC
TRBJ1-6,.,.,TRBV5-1,CASSTQSSYNSPLHF,TGCGCCAGCAGTACGCAGAGCTCCTATAATTCACCCCTCCACTTT